These 17 T cell receptor beta chains were all obtained from the same sample, sequenced in a study of lung T cells in sarcoidosis with Löfgren's syndrome. TCRdb used MiXCR to reprocess the reads, holding one entry per CDR3 protein. The sample shows some 20,000 distinct CDR3 sequences, less than 25% of them seen only once. Specimen: CD4+ T cells from PBMCs. Source of these receptors: a human donor with sarcoidosis (Löfgren's syndrome or another form), or a control subject (not recorded which).

This clonotype has only a few counts. The J gene is TRBJ1-1, the V gene TRBV5-1; D is undetermined. The V end was cut by 1 base, the J end by 0 bases, with 13 bases between. Germline values: CDR1 SGHRS, CDR2 YFSETQ. CDR3 length: 16 amino acids. CDR3 amino acids: CASSLLGSTLNTEAFF. CDR3 nucleotide sequence: TGCGCCAGCAGCTTGTTAGGATCGACCTTGAACACTGAAGCTTTCTTT.

This clonotype came up many times. CDR3 amino acids: CASSFQREGDNEQFF. The CDR3 bases are TGTGCCAGCAGTTTTCAGCGGGAGGGCGACAATGAGCAGTTCTTC. The chain uses TRBV27 and TRBJ2-1, with TRBD2 matching 10 bases. Germline V gives CDR1 MNHEY, CDR2 SMNVEV (reference sequence). With 3 bases clipped from V and 5 bases from J, the junction kept 4 bases outside the gene matches. The CDR3 has 15 residues.

The sample holds many counts of this clonotype. The V and J genes are TRBV12-3 or TRBV12-4 and TRBJ2-7; 9 nucleotides agree with TRBD1. J lost 5 bases, V lost 3 bases, and 5 bases had no gene match. CDR3 size: 14 residues. The CDR3 region is CASSFPGTGNEQYF. Here the CDR3 DNA reads TGTGCCAGCAGTTTCCCCGGGACAGGGAACGAGCAGTACTTC.

This clonotype appeared a few times. This chain joins TRBV18 and TRBJ1-6, with 7 bases identical to TRBD1. This CDR3 is 14 amino acids long. Germline V CDR1 and CDR2: KGHSH, LQKENI. With V trimmed by 8 bases and J by 5 bases, 6 bases remained unmatched. The CDR3 DNA sequence: TGTGCCAGCGGGAGACAGGGAAATAATTCACCCCTCCACTTT. Protein: CASGRQGNNSPLHF.

This clonotype was picked up a small number of times. Because the CDR3 is missing its conserved closing phenylalanine or tryptophan, this is likely a read error. This chain uses TRBV29-1 with TRBJ2-7; perhaps D is TRBD1 or TRBD2 (5 bases each). There are 11 residues in the CDR3. The V end was cut by 3 bases, the J end by 6 bases, with 9 bases between. The germline gives CDR1 SQVTM, CDR2 ANQGSEA. The CDR3 loop reads CSVESGTEQYL. In nucleotides, the CDR3 is TGCAGCGTTGAGTCGGGGACCGAGCAGTACCTC.

The table lists this clonotype with many counts. The chain uses TRBV4-2 and TRBJ1-5; 8 positions match TRBD1. Germline CDR1 and CDR2: LGHNA and YNFKEQ. This CDR3 has 15 residues. The V and J ends lost 0 bases and 5 bases, in that order; junction bases with no gene match: 3. The CDR3, as DNA: TGTGCCAGCAGCCAAGACAGGGGGCAGGATCAGCCCCAGCATTTT. Protein: CASSQDRGQDQPQHF.

In this sample, this clonotype turned up many times. The CDR3, as DNA: TGCAGTGCAAACCCCCCGGGACAAGAAAATGAAAAACTGTTTTTT. Translation gives CSANPPGQENEKLFF. The chain recombines TRBV20-1 with TRBJ1-4; tentatively, D is TRBD1 (6 bases). Germline CDR1 reads DFQATT; CDR2 reads SNEGSKA (reference sequence). This CDR3 region has 15 residues. Trimming pared 6 bases from V and 5 bases from J, leaving 19 bases between.

This clonotype was seen repeatedly, ten times or more. The rearrangement uses TRBV12-3 or TRBV12-4 and TRBJ1-2; D gene uncertain. The CDR3 loop spans 15 amino acids. With 2 bases removed from V and 0 bases from J, the gap between germline ends came to 10 bases. CDR3 nucleotide sequence: TGTGCCAGCAGTTTAAGCCCCACAACTAACTATGGCTACACCTTC. Amino acids: CASSLSPTTNYGYTF.

Turning to this clonotype: One end of the junction varies from germline; a read error may be responsible. V and J are TRBV4-1 and TRBJ1-2; D not certain. Germline CDR1 is MGHRA and CDR2 is YSYEKL. This CDR3 is 14 amino acids long. Written as DNA, the CDR3 is TGCGCCAGCAGCCAAGACGCTGATAACTGTGGCTACACCTTC. Amino acid sequence: CASSQDADNCGYTF.

This clonotype was found many times. The chain has TRBV5-4 and TRBJ2-1, with unresolved D. The length of the CDR3 is 17 residues. V lost 4 bases to trimming and J lost 7 bases, with 24 bases between them. The germline V gene has CDR1 SGHNT and CDR2 YYREEE (reference sequence). CDR3 sequence: CASSDKKVSRMGNEQFF. CDR3 sequence (DNA): TGTGCCAGCAGCGATAAAAAAGTTTCCAGAATGGGTAATGAGCAGTTCTTC. The variable domain in full, with the rest retrieved from reference TRBV5-4 and TRBJ2-1, is ETGVTQSPTHLIKTRGQQVTLRCSSQSGHNTVSWYQQALGQGPQFIFQYYREEENGRGNFPPRFSGLQFPNYSSELNVNALELDDSALYLCASSDKKVSRMGNEQFFGPGTRLTVL.

This clonotype was detected ten times or more. The J gene is TRBJ2-1, the V gene TRBV18; the D gene is possibly TRBD2 (5 bases). This CDR3 is built from 15 residues. V shed 0 bases and J shed 4 bases, with 10 bases lying between them. Germline V lookup: CDR1 KGHSH, CDR2 LQKENI. The chain's CDR3 is CASSPPPGLYNEQFF. The CDR3 nucleotides are TGTGCCAGCTCACCACCCCCCGGACTGTACAATGAGCAGTTCTTC.

This clonotype occurred many times. The chain has TRBV4-3 and TRBJ2-3, with 8 bases aligning to TRBD1. Germline CDR1 reads LGHNA; CDR2 reads YSLEER. Trimming cost V 0 bases and J 5 bases; bases outside gene matches: 4. The CDR3 sequence is 15 residues long. CDR3 region: CASSQEGRGQDTQYF. CDR3 nucleotides: TGCGCCAGCAGCCAAGAAGGCAGGGGGCAAGATACGCAGTATTTT.

This clonotype was recorded many times. V is TRBV6-1 and J is TRBJ2-7, with 11 bases matching TRBD2. The CDR3 extends over 14 amino acids. The junction had 1 base not matched to a gene; V was cut back by 5 bases and J by 1 base. CDR1 is MNHNS, CDR2 SASEGT, per germline. CDR3 DNA: TGTGCCAGCAGTTTAGCGGGGGGGTCCTACGAGCAGTACTTC. Translating gives CASSLAGGSYEQYF.

Concerning this clonotype: A much larger clone lies a single base off, so this may be a read error. The chain recombines TRBV4-2 with TRBJ1-4; D is ambiguous. The CDR3 spans 13 residues. CDR1 and CDR2 from the germline V gene are LGHNA and YNFKEQ. The CDR3 protein is CAGSRGEYEKLFF. DNA for the CDR3: TGTGCCGGCAGCCGAGGAGAGTATGAAAAACTGTTTTTT.

The rearrangement uses TRBV29-1 and TRBJ2-3; D call uncertain. The DNA end favors TRBJ1-5, so the J call may be wrong. The CDR3 is 11 amino acids. Germline values: CDR1 SQVTM, CDR2 ANQGSEA. The CDR3 loop reads CSVVLGNTQHF. The CDR3 nucleotides are TGCAGCGTTGTTCTGGGGAATACGCAGCATTTT.

This clonotype is deemed medium-sized. The J gene is TRBJ1-4, the V gene TRBV7-2; TRBD1 is a possible D gene (5 bases). V shed 8 bases and J shed 4 bases, with 14 bases lying between them. Germline V gene sequence: CDR1 SGHTA, CDR2 FQGNSA. The CDR3 sequence is 14 residues long. DNA of the CDR3: TGTGCCAGCGGACTCCAGGGAAGTAATGAAAAACTGTTTTTT. This encodes CASGLQGSNEKLFF.

Turning to this clonotype: The junction departs from the called germline gene at one end, perhaps through a read error. The rearrangement links TRBV5-1 to TRBJ2-7; maybe TRBD2 (5 bases). Looked up from germline, CDR1 is SGHRS and CDR2 is YFSETQ. The CDR3 contains 16 residues. The CDR3 sequence: CASSLEMASRTYGQYF. The CDR3 DNA follows: TGCGCCAGCAGCTTGGAAATGGCTAGCAGAACCTACGGGCAGTACTTC.